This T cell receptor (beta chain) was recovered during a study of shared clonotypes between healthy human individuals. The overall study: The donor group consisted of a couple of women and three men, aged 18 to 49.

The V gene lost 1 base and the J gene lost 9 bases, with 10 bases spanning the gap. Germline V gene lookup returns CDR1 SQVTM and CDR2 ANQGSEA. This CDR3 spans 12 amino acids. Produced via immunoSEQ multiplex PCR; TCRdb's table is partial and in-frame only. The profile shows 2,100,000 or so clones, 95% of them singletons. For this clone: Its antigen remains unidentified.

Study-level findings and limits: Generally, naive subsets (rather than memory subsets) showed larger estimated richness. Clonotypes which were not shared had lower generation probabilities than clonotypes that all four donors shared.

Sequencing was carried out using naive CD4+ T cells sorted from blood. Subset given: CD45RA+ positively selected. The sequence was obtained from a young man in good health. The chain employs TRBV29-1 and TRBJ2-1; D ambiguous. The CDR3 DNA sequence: TGCAGCGTTGAAGGCTCAGACCCTGAGCAGTTCTTC. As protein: CSVEGSDPEQFF.